This section outlines one T cell receptor beta chain sequence together with its context. Time point specified: baseline pretreatment blood. The treatment: 15 Gy SBRT to primary tumor, nephrectomy 4 weeks later. Germline CDR1 reads SGHTA; CDR2 reads FQGTGA. CDR3 length: 14 residues. Unmatched junction bases numbered 3, after V lost 4 bases and J lost 4 bases. The data derive from a study of radiation and T cells in renal cell carcinoma. The assay was immunoSEQ multiplex PCR, and TCRdb's table has in-frame clones only and misses some. This sample carries 100,000 to 150,000 clones, around 84% of them seen once, and the ten largest clones take 2.5% to 3.5%.

The sequence came from a woman in her fifties or sixties with renal cell carcinoma. This chain links TRBV7-3 with TRBJ2-3, with 9 bases identical to TRBD2. The sample in question was blood, obtained from a patient whose treatment included radiotherapy and nephrectomy. The CDR3 region is CASSSGLASDTQYF. The CDR3 region has the DNA TGTGCCAGCAGCTCGGGACTAGCCTCAGATACGCAGTATTTT.